This T cell receptor (beta chain) was captured by sequencing in a study of CD8 T cells in Susac syndrome. The authors reverse transcribed roughly 0.5 to 1 ug RNA with random hexamers. TCR beta CDR3 was amplified by immunoSEQ multiplex PCR. This amplification extended across 54 Vbeta and 13 Jbeta segments. MiXCR, run by TCRdb on the immunoSEQ multiplex PCR reads, gives a single entry per CDR3 protein. The sample records 130,000 to 150,000 distinct CDR3 sequences, approximately 94% being singletons. The V segment lost 6 bases and the J segment 3 bases; nucleotides outside the gene matches: 8. This CDR3 comprises 15 residues. Germline loops: CDR1 LNHDA, CDR2 SQIVND (reference sequence). This clonotype was picked up one time.

Material: CD4+ T cells from PBMCs. The receptor was derived from a human donor in good health. The chain employs TRBV19 and TRBJ2-1; 7 positions match TRBD2. The chain's CDR3 is CASSPSGTVYNEQFF. The CDR3 coding sequence is TGTGCCAGTAGCCCAAGCGGGACCGTCTACAATGAGCAGTTCTTC.